This TCR beta chain was obtained from a study of sequential checkpoint blockade in melanoma. Turning to the study itself: Patients were randomized 1:1 to nivolumab-then-ipilimumab or ipilimumab-then-nivolumab first-line.

TCRdb's copy holds only in-frame clones and misses some; the assay was immunoSEQ multiplex PCR. The sample lists 15,000 to 20,000 clones, 72% occurring once. Treatment here: randomized to nivolumab then ipilimumab (arm A) or the reverse (arm B). No patient had prior DNA-damaging chemotherapy. PBMC sorting kept live CD3+CD8+ cells without CD19 or CD56. In its sample, this clone was seen a few times. The sample in question was CD8+ T cells sorted from blood (inferred from file names), obtained from a patient given nivolumab and ipilimumab in sequence. The origin of this receptor is a human donor with melanoma.

This CDR3 reads CASSHRGGGKVNTEAFF. The CDR3, as DNA: TGTGCCAGCAGCCACAGAGGGGGGGGAAAGGTGAACACTGAAGCTTTCTTT. The chain recombines TRBV13 with TRBJ1-1; TRBD1 is a possible D gene (6 bases). In germline, CDR1 is PRHDT, CDR2 FYEKMQ (reference sequence). The CDR3 covers 17 residues. The V end lost 5 bases, the J end lost 0 bases, and 19 bases lay between the germline ends.